This record looks at one TCR beta chain sequence and its context. Its antigen remains unknown. The record originates from a study of cytomegalovirus exposure and HLA in healthy donors. Findings and caveats of the study: A later analysis revealed that TCR association rates differed between HLA loci, peaking at DRB1 and bottoming out at HLA-C. Indistinguishability led to the exclusion of some V segments, TRBV6-2 and TRBV6-3 included.

PCR employed 60 Vbeta and 13 Jbeta primers. Assay used: immunoSEQ multiplex PCR; TCRdb lists only in-frame clones, some missing. The sample gives approximately 110,000 clones, approximately 80% of which show up once; approximately 1.3% is in the top ten. The germline V gene encodes CDR1 SNHLY and CDR2 FYNNEI. There are 13 residues in the CDR3. V trimming: 6 bases; J trimming: 6 bases; junction bases outside the gene matches: 4. V is TRBV2 and J is TRBJ2-2; 7 bases are a match to TRBD2. The sequence came from a man aged 25-45 years in good health and CMV-seronegative. The sequenced material came from PBMCs. In nucleotides, the CDR3 is TGTGCCAGCAGGCCTAGCGGAGCCGGGGAGCTGTTTTTT. This encodes CASRPSGAGELFF. Variable domain in full (rest from reference TRBV2 and TRBJ2-2): EPEVTQTPSHQVTQMGQEVILRCVPISNHLYFYWYRQILGQKVEFLVSFYNNEISEKSEIFDDQFSVERPDGSNFTLKIRSTKLEDSAMYFCASRPSGAGELFFGEGSRLTVL.